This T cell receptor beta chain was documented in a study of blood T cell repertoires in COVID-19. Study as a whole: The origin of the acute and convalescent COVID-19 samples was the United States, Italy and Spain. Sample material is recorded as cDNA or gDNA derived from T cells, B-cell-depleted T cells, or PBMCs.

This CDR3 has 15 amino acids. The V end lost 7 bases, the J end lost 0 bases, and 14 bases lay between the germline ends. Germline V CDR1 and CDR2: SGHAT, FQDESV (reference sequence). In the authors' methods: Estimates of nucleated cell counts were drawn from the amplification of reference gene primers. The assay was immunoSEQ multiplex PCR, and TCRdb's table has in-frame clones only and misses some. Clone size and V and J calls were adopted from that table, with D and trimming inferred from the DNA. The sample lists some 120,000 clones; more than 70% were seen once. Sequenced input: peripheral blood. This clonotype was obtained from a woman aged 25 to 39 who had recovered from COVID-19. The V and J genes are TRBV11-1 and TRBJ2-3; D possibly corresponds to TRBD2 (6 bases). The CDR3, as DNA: TGTGCCAGCAACAGGAGGGCAGGTAGCACAGATACGCAGTATTTT. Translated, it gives CASNRRAGSTDTQYF.